Presented here are 17 T cell receptor beta chains from one specimen sequenced in a study of T cell changes during pregnancy in multiple sclerosis. Repertoires were generated with immunoSEQ multiplex PCR, while TCRdb's copy carries only in-frame clones and drops some. The sample has some 36,000 clones; around 91% are singletons. This material consisted of CD4+ T cells from peripheral blood mononuclear cells, taken in the second trimester of pregnancy. Receptors originate from a female donor in good health, enrolled as a control in a pregnancy study.

The chain has TRBV5-1 and TRBJ1-3, with D maybe TRBD1 (5 bases). The germline V and J ends were trimmed by 4 bases and 1 base, with 9 bases remaining between them. Germline-derived CDR1 and CDR2 are SGHRS and YFSETQ. This CDR3 region has 14 residues. The CDR3 coding sequence is TGCGCCAGCAGCCCGGAGGGGTCTGGAAACACCATATATTTT. This translates into CASSPEGSGNTIYF.

A word on this clone: Other DNA variants within this sample encode the same CDR3. The rearrangement links TRBV18 to TRBJ1-5; possible D gene TRBD1, 5 bases. Germline loops: CDR1 KGHSH, CDR2 LQKENI. V lost 2 bases to trimming and J lost 4 bases, with 6 bases between them. CDR3 size: 13 residues. In DNA form, the CDR3 reads TGTGCCAGCTCACCAGACAGAAATCAGCCCCAGCATTTT. This translates into CASSPDRNQPQHF.

The chain joins TRBV9 to TRBJ1-1; D gene unclear. Trimming took off 4 bases at V and 5 bases at J, with 15 bases between the two ends. The CDR3 spans 14 residues. Germline V gives CDR1 SGDLS, CDR2 YYNGEE. The CDR3 region is CASSRIEGGTEAFF. The CDR3 nucleotides are TGTGCCAGCAGCCGGATTGAAGGAGGGACTGAAGCTTTCTTT.

The chain employs TRBV6-5 and TRBJ1-1; possibly TRBD1 for D (6 bases). V was cut by 2 bases and J by 7 bases, with 14 bases left in between. Per germline, CDR1 MNHEY and CDR2 SVGAGI. The CDR3 is 14 residues long. The CDR3 is CASSYVGGGGEAFF. The CDR3 DNA reads TGTGCCAGCAGTTACGTGGGGGGCGGGGGTGAAGCTTTCTTT.

V gene TRBV7-2 combines with J gene TRBJ2-5; 7 bases match TRBD2. J gave up 0 bases and V 2 bases, and 6 bases lay outside the gene matches. Per germline, CDR1 SGHTA and CDR2 FQGNSA. The CDR3 contains 16 residues. For the CDR3, the DNA is TGTGCCAGCAGCTTACATCCAGCGGGGTACCAAGAGACCCAGTACTTC. Amino acid sequence: CASSLHPAGYQETQYF.

The chain is built from TRBV10-3 and TRBJ2-1; D is perhaps TRBD1 (6 bases). This CDR3 is built from 18 residues. Germline values: CDR1 ENHRY, CDR2 SYGVKD. The V end was cut by 2 bases, the J end by 0 bases, with 17 bases between. The CDR3, as DNA: TGTGCCATCAGTGAGCCACAGGGCTTCTCAAGCTCCTACAATGAGCAGTTCTTC. This encodes CAISEPQGFSSSYNEQFF.

The gene calls are TRBV4-1 and TRBJ2-2; 8 bases are a match to TRBD2. The V and J ends lost 1 base and 7 bases, in that order; junction bases with no gene match: 5. The V gene's germline CDR1 is MGHRA and CDR2 YSYEKL. This CDR3 is 15 amino acids long. The CDR3 spells CASSQGGGLFGELFF. CDR3 in DNA: TGCGCCAGCAGCCAAGGCGGGGGGCTCTTCGGGGAGCTGTTTTTT.

The J gene is TRBJ2-5, the V gene TRBV7-9; possibly TRBD1 for D (5 bases). V lost 5 bases and J lost 4, with 17 bases in between. The CDR3 extends over 15 amino acids. Germline-derived CDR1 and CDR2 are SEHNR and FQNEAQ (reference sequence). CDR3 protein: CASSEGDKGLETQYF. CDR3 coding DNA: TGTGCCAGCAGCGAAGGGGATAAGGGGCTAGAGACCCAGTACTTC.

The rearrangement joins TRBV9 to TRBJ2-5; 12 bases agree with TRBD2. Germline CDR1 is SGDLS and CDR2 is YYNGEE. Trimming removed 4 bases from V and 2 bases from J; junction bases left unmatched: 3. The CDR3 has 15 residues. CDR3 in DNA: TGTGCCAGCAGCTGGACTAGCGGGGCTCAAGAGACCCAGTACTTC. Its protein is CASSWTSGAQETQYF.

This clone has just one count. V is TRBV7-9 and J is TRBJ1-5; D possibly corresponds to TRBD1 (5 bases). This CDR3 is 18 amino acids long. The germline V and J ends were trimmed by 1 base and 7 bases, with 23 bases remaining between them. Germline CDR1 is SEHNR and CDR2 is FQNEAQ (reference sequence). The CDR3 nucleotides read TGTGCCAGCAGCTTAGTGGGGGGGGACCTGACGAGGTGGCAGCCCCAGCATTTT. Translated, it gives CASSLVGGDLTRWQPQHF.

The chain combines TRBV19 with TRBJ1-2; no reliable D call. The V end lost 5 bases, the J end lost 4 bases, and 11 bases lay between the germline ends. The germline V gene has CDR1 LNHDA and CDR2 SQIVND (reference sequence). This CDR3 spans 13 amino acids. CDR3 sequence: CASSPTDSYGYTF. DNA of the CDR3: TGTGCCAGTAGTCCTACAGATTCCTATGGCTACACCTTC.

The chain employs TRBV25-1 and TRBJ1-1; D ambiguous. Trimming shortened V by 3 bases and J by 7 bases, and 6 bases separated the two germline ends. Germline V gene lookup returns CDR1 MGHDK and CDR2 SYGVNS. The CDR3 length is 11 residues. CDR3 amino acids: CASSDRGEAFF. The CDR3 DNA reads as TGTGCCAGCAGTGATCGGGGTGAAGCTTTCTTT.

V is TRBV18 and J is TRBJ2-7, with 8 bases matching TRBD2. The CDR3 length is 12 residues. Germline CDR1 and CDR2: KGHSH and LQKENI. The ends lost 11 bases at V and 0 bases at J; junction bases unmatched: 3. The CDR3: CASRGDSYEQYF. In nucleotides, the CDR3 is TGTGCCTCGCGGGGGGACTCCTACGAGCAGTACTTC.

The chain is built from TRBV29-1 and TRBJ1-2; D might be TRBD1 (6 bases). The CDR3 is made up of 13 amino acids. V lost 4 bases, J lost 4 bases, and 13 bases lay in between. Germline V gene data show CDR1 as SQVTM and CDR2 as ANQGSEA. In nucleotides, the CDR3 is TGCAGCGTTGTTTTAGGGGGTTCCTATGGCTACACCTTC. This sequence encodes CSVVLGGSYGYTF.

This clone was counted between two and nine times. V usage is TRBV6-6 and J usage is TRBJ1-6; 9 nucleotides line up with TRBD1. This CDR3 region has 14 residues. The germline V gene encodes CDR1 MNHNY and CDR2 SVGAGI (reference sequence). Trimming cost V 6 bases and J 9 bases; bases outside gene matches: 6. Here the CDR3 reads CASSWTGASSPLHF. In DNA, the CDR3 is TGTGCCAGCAGCTGGACAGGGGCGAGTTCACCCCTCCACTTT.

The gene calls are TRBV5-5 and TRBJ1-2; D uncertain. V dropped 4 bases and J dropped 4 bases, with 14 bases sitting between them. The CDR3 has 14 amino acids. Germline V gives CDR1 SGHKS, CDR2 YYEKEE (reference sequence). The CDR3 DNA sequence: TGTGCCAGCAGCCCGGGTGATTACGGCTATGGCTACACCTTC. This sequence encodes CASSPGDYGYGYTF. The full variable domain, in which reference TRBV5-5 and TRBJ1-2 provide the parts outside the CDR3, is DAGVTQSPTHLIKTRGQQVTLRCSPISGHKSVSWYQQVLGQGPQFIFQYYEKEERGRGNFPDRFSARQFPNYSSELNVNALLLGDSALYLCASSPGDYGYGYTFGSGTRLTVV.

This chain joins TRBV11-2 and TRBJ2-2; D may be TRBD2 (5 bases). Germline-derived CDR1 and CDR2 are SGHAT and FQNNGV. This CDR3 comprises 15 residues. Trimming removed 0 bases at V and 5 bases at J, with 10 bases between. In DNA form, the CDR3 reads TGTGCCAGCAGCTTAGATGGAAGGACTACCGGGGAGCTGTTTTTT. Its protein product is CASSLDGRTTGELFF. The full variable domain, completed using reference TRBV11-2 and TRBJ2-2, is EAGVAQSPRYKIIEKRQSVAFWCNPISGHATLYWYQQILGQGPKLLIQFQNNGVVDDSQLPKDRFSAERLKGVDSTLKIQPAKLEDSAVYLCASSLDGRTTGELFFGEGSRLTVL.